This T cell receptor beta chain was observed in a study of cytomegalovirus exposure and HLA in healthy donors. Note on this clone: Its cognate antigen is unknown.

In germline, CDR1 is LGHNA, CDR2 YNFKEQ. With V trimmed by 4 bases and J by 0 bases, 6 bases remained unmatched. The CDR3 spans 16 residues. The PCR made use of 60 Vbeta and 13 Jbeta primers. The method was immunoSEQ multiplex PCR; TCRdb's version includes in-frame clones alone and lacks a portion of them. The table shows about 180,000 clones, with 77% occurring only once. Findings and limits, study-wide: Only CMV serostatus was available as immune exposure information. When analyzed later, the rates of TCR association showed variation by HLA locus, with DRB1 the most and HLA-C the fewest. Later analysis revealed greater clonal expansion in HLA-associated TCR beta chains than in equally common others.

The sequenced sample consisted of PBMCs. V gene TRBV4-2 combines with J gene TRBJ1-1; 9 bases are a match to TRBD1. This TCR came from a woman between 55 and 75 years old in good health and CMV-seropositive. The CDR3 sequence is CASSLGQGDMNTEAFF. As DNA, the CDR3 is TGTGCCAGCAGCCTGGGACAGGGTGATATGAACACTGAAGCTTTCTTT.